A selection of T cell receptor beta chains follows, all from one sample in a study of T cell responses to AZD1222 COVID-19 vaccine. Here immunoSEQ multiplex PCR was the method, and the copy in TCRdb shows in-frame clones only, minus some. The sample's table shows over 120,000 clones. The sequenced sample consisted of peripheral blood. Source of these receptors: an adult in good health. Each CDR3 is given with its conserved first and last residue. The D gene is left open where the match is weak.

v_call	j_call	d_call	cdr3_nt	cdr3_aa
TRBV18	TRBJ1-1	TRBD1	TGTGCCAGCTCACCGAGGGACAGGGGGCGCGGGAACACTGAAGCTTTCTTT	CASSPRDRGRGNTEAFF
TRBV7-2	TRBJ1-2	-	TGTGCCAGCAGCTTAGCGGGGCAAGGTCCAGGAGGCTACACCTTC	CASSLAGQGPGGYTF
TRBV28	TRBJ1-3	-	TGTGCCAGCAGCGGGTCTGGAAACACCATATATTTT	CASSGSGNTIYF
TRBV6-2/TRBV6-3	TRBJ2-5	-	TGTGCCAGCAGTTACGAGACGAACAGAAAAGAGACCCAGTACTTC	CASSYETNRKETQYF
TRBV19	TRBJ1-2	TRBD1	TGTGCCAGTAGACGGGCAGGGGGCGACTATGGCTACACCTTC	CASRRAGGDYGYTF
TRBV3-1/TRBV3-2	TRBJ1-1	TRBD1	TGTGCCAGCAGCCAAGGGTGGACAGGCGCTGAAGCTTTCTTT	CASSQGWTGAEAFF
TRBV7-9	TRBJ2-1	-	TGTGCCAGCAGCTTAGGCGGGTTGGAGCAGTTCTTC	CASSLGGLEQFF
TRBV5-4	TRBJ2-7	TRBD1	TGTGCCAGCAGCCCCGGCAGGGGGCGGCGATACGAGCAGTACTTC	CASSPGRGRRYEQYF
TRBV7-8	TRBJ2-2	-	TGTGCCAGCAGACACGTTTCGGGACCAGCTAACACCGGGGAGCTGTTTTTT	CASRHVSGPANTGELFF
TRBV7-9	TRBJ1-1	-	TGTGCCAGCAGCCTCACCCTGAACACTGAAGCTTTCTTT	CASSLTLNTEAFF
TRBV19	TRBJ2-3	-	TGTGCCAGTAGACGTACCCTGGGGAGTAGCGACCAGAGACAAAAAAACACAGATACGCAGTATTTT	CASRRTLGSSDQRQKNTDTQYF
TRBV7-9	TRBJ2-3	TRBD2	TGTGCCGCACGACTAGCGGAAACAGATACGCAGTATTTT	CAARLAETDTQYF
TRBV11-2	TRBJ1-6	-	TGTGCCAGCAGCTTAGTAATAGATAATTCACCCCTCCACTTT	CASSLVIDNSPLHF
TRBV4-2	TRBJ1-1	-	TGTGCCAGCAGCCAAGATCTAGGGGGAAGGGCAACTGAAGCTTTCTTT	CASSQDLGGRATEAFF
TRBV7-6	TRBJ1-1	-	TGTGCCAGCAGCGACCCCCGACGACCCACTGAAGCTTTCTTT	CASSDPRRPTEAFF
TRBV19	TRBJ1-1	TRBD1	TGTGCCACTACAACCGGGACAGCGAACACTGAAGCTTTCTTT	CATTTGTANTEAFF
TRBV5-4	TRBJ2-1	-	TGTGCCAGCAGCTTGGGCGGGGTTTTTGTTGAGCAGTTCTTC	CASSLGGVFVEQFF
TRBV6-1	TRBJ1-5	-	TGTGCCAGCCGCTATGAGGGGTCTCGGCAGCCCCAGCATTTT	CASRYEGSRQPQHF
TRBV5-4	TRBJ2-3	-	TGTGCCAGCAGCCTCCGAGGAGGTGGGAGTACGCAGTATTTT	CASSLRGGGSTQYF
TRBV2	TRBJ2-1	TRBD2	TGTGCCAGCAGTGAAGGTGCACTAGCGGGGGGTAATGAGCAGTTCTTC	CASSEGALAGGNEQFF
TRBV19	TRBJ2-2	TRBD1	TGTGCCAGTAGTATCCAGGGGGCTACCGGGGAGCTGTTTTTT	CASSIQGATGELFF
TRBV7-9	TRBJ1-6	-	TGTGCCAGCAGCTTACTCGGGGGACCTAATTCACCCCTCCACTTT	CASSLLGGPNSPLHF